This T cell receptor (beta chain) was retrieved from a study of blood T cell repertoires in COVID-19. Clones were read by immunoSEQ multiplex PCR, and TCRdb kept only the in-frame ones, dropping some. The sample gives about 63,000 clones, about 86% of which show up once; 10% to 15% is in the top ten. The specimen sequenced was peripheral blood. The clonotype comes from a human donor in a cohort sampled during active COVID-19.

The CDR3 protein is CASRPDRGNSPLHF. The CDR3 nucleotides read TGTGCCAGCAGGCCCGACAGGGGAAATTCACCCCTCCACTTT. The chain combines TRBV6-5 with TRBJ1-6; 8 bases match TRBD1. The CDR3 totals 14 residues. CDR1 MNHEY and CDR2 SVGAGI come from the germline V gene. V gave up 6 bases and J gave up 7 bases; unmatched junction bases: 5.